Following are 5 T cell receptor beta chains from one sample sequenced in a study of blood T cell repertoires in COVID-19. The assay was immunoSEQ multiplex PCR, and TCRdb's table has in-frame clones only and misses some. The table records 150,000 to 200,000 clones, roughly 90% of them present only once. Sequencing input: peripheral blood. The receptors come from a man aged 40-55 years with acute or convalescent COVID-19.

J is TRBJ1-2 and V is TRBV15; 8 bases are a match to TRBD1. From germline, CDR1 is LNHNV and CDR2 YYDKDF (reference sequence). V was clipped by 1 base and J by 8 bases; unmatched bases: 6. The CDR3 sequence is 14 residues long. CDR3 residues: CATSRVGQGFGYTF. The CDR3 DNA reads TGTGCCACCAGCAGAGTTGGACAGGGATTCGGCTACACCTTC. The full variable domain, with the rest looked up from reference TRBV15 and TRBJ1-2, is DAMVIQNPRYQVTQFGKPVTLSCSQTLNHNVMYWYQQKSSQAPKLLFHYYDKDFNNEADTPDNFQSRRPNTSFCFLDIRSPGLGDTAMYLCATSRVGQGFGYTFGSGTRLTVV.

This clone was observed a handful of times. The chain couples TRBV7-2 to TRBJ1-6, with D hard to call. The CDR3 loop spans 14 amino acids. The germline V gene has CDR1 SGHTA and CDR2 FQGNSA. V lost 1 base and J lost 15, with 16 bases in between. The CDR3 is CASSLVTRGKDLHF. CDR3 DNA sequence: TGTGCCAGCAGCTTAGTGACGAGAGGGAAGGACCTCCACTTT.

The V and J genes are TRBV7-9 and TRBJ1-5; 7 positions match TRBD1. The CDR3 runs 15 residues. Trimming took 6 bases from V and 2 from J; bases not matched to a gene: 7. Germline-derived CDR1 and CDR2 are SEHNR and FQNEAQ (reference sequence). This CDR3 is CASSYTGTGNQPQHF. The CDR3 nucleotides are TGTGCCAGCAGTTATACCGGGACAGGCAATCAGCCCCAGCATTTT.

V usage is TRBV20-1 and J usage is TRBJ1-1, with no clear D. The CDR3 totals 11 residues. V was clipped by 7 bases and J by 1 base, with 7 bases between them. Germline V gene sequence: CDR1 DFQATT, CDR2 SNEGSKA (reference sequence). CDR3 residues: CSVAANTEAFF. CDR3 nucleotides: TGCAGTGTGGCGGCGAACACTGAAGCTTTCTTT.

V gene TRBV5-4 combines with J gene TRBJ1-3, with D tentatively TRBD1 (5 bases). CDR3 length equals 15 residues. The germline gives CDR1 SGHNT, CDR2 YYREEE (reference sequence). V was pared by 1 base and J by 4 bases, with 12 bases between. CDR3 DNA sequence: TGTGCCAGCAGCTTGCAGGGTGCGAGGGGAAACACCATATATTTT. Translation gives CASSLQGARGNTIYF.